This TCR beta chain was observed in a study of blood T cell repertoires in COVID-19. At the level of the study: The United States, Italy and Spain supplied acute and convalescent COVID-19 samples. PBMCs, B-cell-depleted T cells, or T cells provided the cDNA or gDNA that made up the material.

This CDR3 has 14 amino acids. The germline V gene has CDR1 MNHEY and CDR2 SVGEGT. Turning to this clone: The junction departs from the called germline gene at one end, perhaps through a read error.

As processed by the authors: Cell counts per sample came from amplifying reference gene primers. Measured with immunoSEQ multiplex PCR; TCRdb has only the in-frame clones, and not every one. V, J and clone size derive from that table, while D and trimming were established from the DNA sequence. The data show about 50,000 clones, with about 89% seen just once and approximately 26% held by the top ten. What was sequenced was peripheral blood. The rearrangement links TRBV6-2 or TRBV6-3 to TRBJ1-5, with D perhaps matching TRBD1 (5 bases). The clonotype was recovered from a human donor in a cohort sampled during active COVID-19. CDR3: CASNYPGYEQPQHF. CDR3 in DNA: TGTGCCAGCAATTACCCAGGGTATGAACAGCCCCAGCATTTT.